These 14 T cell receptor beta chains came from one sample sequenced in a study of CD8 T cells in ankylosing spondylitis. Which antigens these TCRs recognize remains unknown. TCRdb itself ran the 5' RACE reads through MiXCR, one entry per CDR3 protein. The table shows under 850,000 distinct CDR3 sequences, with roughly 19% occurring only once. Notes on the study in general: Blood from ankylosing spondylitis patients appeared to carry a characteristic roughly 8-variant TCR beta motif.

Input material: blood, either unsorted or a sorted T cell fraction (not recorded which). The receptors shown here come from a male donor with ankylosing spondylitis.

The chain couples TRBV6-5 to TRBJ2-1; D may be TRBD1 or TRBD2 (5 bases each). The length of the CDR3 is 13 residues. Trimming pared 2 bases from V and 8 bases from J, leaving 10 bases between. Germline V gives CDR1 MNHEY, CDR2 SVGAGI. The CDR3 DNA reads TGTGCCAGCAGTTACACGAGGGACGATGAGCAGTTCTTC. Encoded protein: CASSYTRDDEQFF.

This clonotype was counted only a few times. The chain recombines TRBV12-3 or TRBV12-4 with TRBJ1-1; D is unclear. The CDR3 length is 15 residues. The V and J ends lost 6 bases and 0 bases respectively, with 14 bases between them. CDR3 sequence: CASSRGRFMNTEAFF. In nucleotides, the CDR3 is TGTGCCAGCAGCCGCGGACGTTTCATGAACACTGAAGCTTTCTTT.

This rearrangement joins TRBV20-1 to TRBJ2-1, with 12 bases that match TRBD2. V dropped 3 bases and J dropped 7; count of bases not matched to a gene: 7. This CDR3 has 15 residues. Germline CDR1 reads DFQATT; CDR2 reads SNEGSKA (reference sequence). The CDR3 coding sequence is TGCAGTGCTAGTGGGACTAGCGGGCCCTTAAATGAGCAGTTCTTC. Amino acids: CSASGTSGPLNEQFF.

The DNA of the CDR3 is TGTGCCAGCAGTTCACTAACAGGGGTTCGAGGCTACACCTTC. Protein: CASSSLTGVRGYTF. The chain carries TRBV11-2 and TRBJ1-2, with TRBD1 matching over 7 bases. This CDR3 spans 14 amino acids. The trim removed 6 bases at V and 8 bases at J, leaving 12 bases unmatched. Germline V gives CDR1 SGHAT, CDR2 FQNNGV. Combining the CDR3 with reference TRBV11-2 and TRBJ1-2 gives the whole variable domain EAGVAQSPRYKIIEKRQSVAFWCNPISGHATLYWYQQILGQGPKLLIQFQNNGVVDDSQLPKDRFSAERLKGVDSTLKIQPAKLEDSAVYLCASSSLTGVRGYTFGSGTRLTVV.

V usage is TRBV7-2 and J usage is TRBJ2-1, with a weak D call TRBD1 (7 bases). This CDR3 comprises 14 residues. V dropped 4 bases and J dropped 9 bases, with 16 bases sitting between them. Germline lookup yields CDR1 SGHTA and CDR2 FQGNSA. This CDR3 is CASSSTRGAGEQFF. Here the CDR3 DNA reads TGTGCCAGCAGCTCCACCAGGGGGGCGGGTGAGCAGTTCTTC.

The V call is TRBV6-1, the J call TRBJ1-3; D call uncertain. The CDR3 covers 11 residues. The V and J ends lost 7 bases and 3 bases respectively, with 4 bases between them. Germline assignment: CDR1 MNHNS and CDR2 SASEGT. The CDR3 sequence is CASNVGNTIYF. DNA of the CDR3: TGTGCCAGCAATGTTGGAAACACCATATATTTT.

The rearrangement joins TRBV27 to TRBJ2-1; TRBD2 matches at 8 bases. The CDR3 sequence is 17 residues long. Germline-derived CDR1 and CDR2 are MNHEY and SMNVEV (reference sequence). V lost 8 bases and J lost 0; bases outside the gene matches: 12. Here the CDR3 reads CASRPYLSGSSYNEQFF. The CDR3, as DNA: TGTGCCAGCCGGCCCTATTTGAGCGGGAGCTCCTACAATGAGCAGTTCTTC.

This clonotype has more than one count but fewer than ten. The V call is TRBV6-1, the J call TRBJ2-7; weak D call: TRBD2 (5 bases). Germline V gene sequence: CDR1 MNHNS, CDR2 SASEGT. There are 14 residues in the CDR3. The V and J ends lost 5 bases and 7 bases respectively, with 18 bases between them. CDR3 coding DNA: TGTGCCAGCAGTAGGATGGTTGAGGGTATTGAGCAGTACTTC. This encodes CASSRMVEGIEQYF.

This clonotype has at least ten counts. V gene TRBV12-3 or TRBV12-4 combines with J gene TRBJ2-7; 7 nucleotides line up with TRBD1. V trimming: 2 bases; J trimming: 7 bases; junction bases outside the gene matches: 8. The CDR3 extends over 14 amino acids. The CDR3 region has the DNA TGTGCCAGCAGTTTACGACAGGGAGCAGGAGAGCAGTACTTC. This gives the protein CASSLRQGAGEQYF.

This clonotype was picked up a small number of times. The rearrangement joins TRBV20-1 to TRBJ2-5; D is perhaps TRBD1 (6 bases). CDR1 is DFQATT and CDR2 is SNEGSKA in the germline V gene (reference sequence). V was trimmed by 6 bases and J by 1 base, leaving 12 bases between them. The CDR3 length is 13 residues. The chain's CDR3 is CSASAGAQETQYF. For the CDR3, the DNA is TGCAGTGCGTCCGCAGGGGCCCAAGAGACCCAGTACTTC.

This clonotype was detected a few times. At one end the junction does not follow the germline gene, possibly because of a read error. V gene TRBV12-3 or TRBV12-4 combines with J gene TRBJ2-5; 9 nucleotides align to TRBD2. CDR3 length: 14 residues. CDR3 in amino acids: CASSPGLASETQYF. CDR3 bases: TGCGCCAGCAGCCCTGGACTAGCGAGTGAGACCCAGTACTTC.

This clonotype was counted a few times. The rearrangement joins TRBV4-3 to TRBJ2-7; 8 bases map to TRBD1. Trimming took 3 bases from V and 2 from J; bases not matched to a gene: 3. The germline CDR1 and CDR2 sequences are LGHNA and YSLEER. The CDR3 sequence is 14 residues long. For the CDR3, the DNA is TGCGCCAGCAGCCAGAGGACAGGGCCCTACGAGCAGTACTTC. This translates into CASSQRTGPYEQYF.

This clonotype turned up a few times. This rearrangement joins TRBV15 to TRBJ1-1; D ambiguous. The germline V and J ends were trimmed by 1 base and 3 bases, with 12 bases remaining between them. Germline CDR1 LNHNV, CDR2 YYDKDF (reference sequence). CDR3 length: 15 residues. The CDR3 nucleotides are TGTGCCACCAGCAGAGTACGGGGAGGCGACACTGAAGCTTTCTTT. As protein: CATSRVRGGDTEAFF.

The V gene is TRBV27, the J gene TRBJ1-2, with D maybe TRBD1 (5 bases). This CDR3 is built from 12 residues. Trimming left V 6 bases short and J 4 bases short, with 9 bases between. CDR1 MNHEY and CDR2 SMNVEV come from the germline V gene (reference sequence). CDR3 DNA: TGTGCCAGCAGGGGGACTCCCTATGGCTACACCTTC. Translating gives CASRGTPYGYTF.